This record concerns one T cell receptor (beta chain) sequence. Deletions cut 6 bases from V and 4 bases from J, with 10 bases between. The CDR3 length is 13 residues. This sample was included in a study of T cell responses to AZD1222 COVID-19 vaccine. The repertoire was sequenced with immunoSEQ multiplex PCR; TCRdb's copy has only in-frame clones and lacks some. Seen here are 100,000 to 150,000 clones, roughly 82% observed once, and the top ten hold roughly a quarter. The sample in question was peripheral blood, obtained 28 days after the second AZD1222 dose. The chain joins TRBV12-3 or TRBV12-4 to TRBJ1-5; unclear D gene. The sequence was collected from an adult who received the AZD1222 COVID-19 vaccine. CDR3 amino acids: CASSNQVNQPQHF. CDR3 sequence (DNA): TGTGCCAGCAGCAACCAGGTAAATCAGCCCCAGCATTTT.